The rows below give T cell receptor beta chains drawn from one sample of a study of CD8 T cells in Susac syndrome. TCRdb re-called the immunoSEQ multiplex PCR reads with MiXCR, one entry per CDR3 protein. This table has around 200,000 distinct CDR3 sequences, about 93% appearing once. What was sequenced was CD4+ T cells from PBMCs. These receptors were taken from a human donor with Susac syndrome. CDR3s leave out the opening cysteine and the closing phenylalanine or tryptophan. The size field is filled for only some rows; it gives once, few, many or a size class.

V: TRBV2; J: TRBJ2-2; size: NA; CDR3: ASSYGTSGAGELF
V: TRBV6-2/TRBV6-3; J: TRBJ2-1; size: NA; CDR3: ASSYKGLAVNEQF
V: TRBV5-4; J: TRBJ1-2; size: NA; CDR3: ASSASTTDRYGYT
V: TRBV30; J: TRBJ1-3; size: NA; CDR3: ALVGDSGNTIY
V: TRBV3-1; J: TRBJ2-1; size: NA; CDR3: ASNRGSERVVYNEQF
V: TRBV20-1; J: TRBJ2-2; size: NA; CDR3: SAPSGGATGELF
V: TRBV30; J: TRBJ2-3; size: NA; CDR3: AWSGGPSDTQY
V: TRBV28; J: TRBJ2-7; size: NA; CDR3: ASSLRVASSYEQY
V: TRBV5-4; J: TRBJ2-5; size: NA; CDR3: ASGHEGGQETQY
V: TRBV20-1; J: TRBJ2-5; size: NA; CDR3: SARRLAEETQY
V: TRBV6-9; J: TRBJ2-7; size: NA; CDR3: ASFLPREGTGEQY
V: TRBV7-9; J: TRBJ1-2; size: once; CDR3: ASSLGHRYGYT
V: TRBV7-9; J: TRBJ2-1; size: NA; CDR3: ASSRNQPGDEQF
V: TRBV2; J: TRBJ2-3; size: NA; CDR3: ASKEHPSTDTQY
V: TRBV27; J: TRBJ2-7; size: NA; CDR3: ASSLREGGEQY
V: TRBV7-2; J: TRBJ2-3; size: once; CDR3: ASSFPSGVDTQY
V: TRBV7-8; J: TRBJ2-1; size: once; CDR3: ASSRRLAGIHEQF
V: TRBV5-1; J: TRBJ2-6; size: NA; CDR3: ASSLDRASSGANVLT
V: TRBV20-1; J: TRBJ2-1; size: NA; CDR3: SAIQAGVVFNEQF
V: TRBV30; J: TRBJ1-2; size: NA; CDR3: AWSVSGHYGYT
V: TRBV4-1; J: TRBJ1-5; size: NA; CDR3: ASSQPYSNQPQH
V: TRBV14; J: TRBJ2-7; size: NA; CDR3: ASSQDGGEGRSGEQY
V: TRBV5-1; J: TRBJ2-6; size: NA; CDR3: ASSTITGSGANVLT
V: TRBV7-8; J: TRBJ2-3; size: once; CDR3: ASSFVLSDTQY
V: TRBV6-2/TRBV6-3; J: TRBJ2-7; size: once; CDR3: ASTHGGGWGEQY
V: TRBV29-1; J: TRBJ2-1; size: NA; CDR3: SVEDLKTSRYNEQF
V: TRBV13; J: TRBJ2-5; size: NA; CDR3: ASSSLARGSGETQY
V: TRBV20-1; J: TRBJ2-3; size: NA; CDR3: SANYVGTDTQY
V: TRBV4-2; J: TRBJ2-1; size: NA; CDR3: ASSQDELAGGITYNEQF
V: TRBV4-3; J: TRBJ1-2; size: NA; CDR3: ASSQEVQGHGIIYGYT
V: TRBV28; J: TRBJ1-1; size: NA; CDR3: ASSSSRRRNTEAF
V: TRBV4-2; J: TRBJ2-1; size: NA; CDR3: ASSQVAGGLYEQF
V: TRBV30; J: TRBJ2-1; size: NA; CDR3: AWFRTGNYNEQF
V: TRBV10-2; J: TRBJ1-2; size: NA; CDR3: ASSITGGGYT
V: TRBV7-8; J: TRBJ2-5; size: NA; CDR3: ASYDSGSQETQY
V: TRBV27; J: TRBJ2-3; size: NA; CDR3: ASSFGARAPDTQY
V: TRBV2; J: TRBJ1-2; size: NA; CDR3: ASRDPGQGFNGYT